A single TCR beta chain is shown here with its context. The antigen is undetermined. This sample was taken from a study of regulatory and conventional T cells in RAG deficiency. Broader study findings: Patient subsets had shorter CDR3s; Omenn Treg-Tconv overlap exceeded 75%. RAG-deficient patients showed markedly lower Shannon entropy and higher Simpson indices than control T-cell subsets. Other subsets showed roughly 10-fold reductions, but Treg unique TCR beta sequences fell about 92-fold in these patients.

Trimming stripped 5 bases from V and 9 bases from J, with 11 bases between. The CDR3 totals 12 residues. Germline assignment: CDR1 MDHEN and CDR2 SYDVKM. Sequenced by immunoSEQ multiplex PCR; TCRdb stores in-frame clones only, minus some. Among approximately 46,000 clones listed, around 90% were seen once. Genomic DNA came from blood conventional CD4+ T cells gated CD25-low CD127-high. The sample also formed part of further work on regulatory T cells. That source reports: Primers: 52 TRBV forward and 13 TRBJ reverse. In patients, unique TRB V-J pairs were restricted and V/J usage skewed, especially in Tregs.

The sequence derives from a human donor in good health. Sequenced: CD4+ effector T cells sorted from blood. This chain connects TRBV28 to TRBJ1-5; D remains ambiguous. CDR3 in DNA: TGTGCCAGCAGTCCACGGTTGGGGCCCCAGCATTTT. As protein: CASSPRLGPQHF.